In its sample, the clone carrying this TCR beta chain was seen a few times. This CDR3 contains 11 residues. V was shortened by 4 bases and J by 6 bases, with 4 bases between the two germline ends. CDR1 is SEHNR and CDR2 is FQNEAQ in the germline V gene (reference sequence). This sample is drawn from a study of spatial heterogeneity in lung cancer. One entry per CDR3 protein, called by TCRdb with MiXCR from the 5' RACE reads. The sample records fewer than 45,000 distinct CDR3 sequences, around 6.5% being singletons. Sample time point: sample taken at primary tumor resection. Sequencing covered unsorted whole RNA taken from tumor, nontumor lung or frozen PBMC.

The receptor was isolated from a female donor with early-stage non-small cell lung cancer. Sequencing used PBMCs, obtained at surgery. The chain joins TRBV7-9 to TRBJ2-1, with D unclear. The CDR3 is CASSSPNEQFF. The CDR3 region has the DNA TGTGCCAGCAGCTCTCCCAATGAGCAGTTCTTC.